This T cell receptor (beta chain) was recovered during a study of CD8 T cells in ankylosing spondylitis. Study-wide results and limits: Typical of ankylosing spondylitis blood, it appeared, was a TCR beta motif of eight highly homologous variants. Enrichment of disease-linked clones was reportedly significant in matched ankylosing spondylitis synovial fluid. Several of the motif variants were reported before in synovial fluid and blood from reactive arthritis.

This clonotype came up a few times. What it recognizes is unknown. TCRdb reprocessed the 5' RACE reads with MiXCR, giving one entry per CDR3 protein. The sample has about 390,000 distinct CDR3 sequences, about a fifth seen once. Material for sequencing was blood, either unsorted or a sorted T cell fraction (not recorded which). The TCR comes from a male donor with ankylosing spondylitis.

The CDR3 sequence is CASSLGGGTQPQHF. CDR3 sequence (DNA): TGTGCCAGCAGTTTAGGGGGGGGGACTCAGCCCCAGCATTTT. The chain carries TRBV27 and TRBJ1-5, with D perhaps matching TRBD1 (5 bases). In germline, CDR1 is MNHEY, CDR2 SMNVEV (reference sequence). The CDR3 runs to 14 residues. Deletions cut 2 bases from V and 6 bases from J, with 11 bases between.